Listed below are T cell receptor beta chains from one sample, sequenced in a study of molecular identifiers for immune sequencing clone quantification. A single record per CDR3 protein comes from TCRdb applying MiXCR to the PCR reads. The table records 60,000 to 70,000 distinct CDR3 sequences, over 15% of them present only once. Sequenced sample: naive CD8+ T cells from blood, with Jurkat cell RNA spiked in. The receptors were gathered from a human donor in good health. Some libraries in this study had Jurkat cell RNA spiked in. Each CDR3 is given with its conserved first and last residue. The D gene is left open where the match is weak. Only part of the rows carry a size: once, few, many, or a class if the clone is expanded.

>TRBJ2-1|TRBV3-1|TRBD2|many
CASSQVASGSVNEQFF
TGTGCCAGCAGCCAAGTGGCCAGCGGGAGTGTGAATGAGCAGTTCTTC
>TRBJ2-2|TRBV20-1|TRBD2|many
CSASEGLAANTGELFF
TGCAGTGCTAGCGAGGGACTAGCGGCGAACACCGGGGAGCTGTTTTTT
>TRBJ1-6|TRBV27|TRBD1|many
CASRTTGFNSPLHF
TGTGCCAGCAGAACGACAGGGTTTAATTCACCCCTCCACTTT
>TRBJ2-7|TRBV4-1|-|many
CASSQERTEDYEQYF
TGCGCCAGCAGCCAAGAGAGGACCGAGGACTACGAGCAGTACTTC
>TRBJ2-3|TRBV23-1|-|medium-sized
CASSQKESHSSTDTQYF
TGCGCCAGCAGTCAAAAGGAGAGCCATTCTAGCACAGATACGCAGTATTTT
>TRBJ1-1|TRBV27|-|many
CASSEPPGEDTEAFF
TGTGCCAGCAGTGAACCCCCAGGGGAGGACACTGAAGCTTTCTTT
>TRBJ1-1|TRBV9|TRBD1|many
CASSVGQGETEAFF
TGTGCCAGCAGCGTAGGTCAGGGGGAAACTGAAGCTTTCTTT
>TRBJ2-1|TRBV6-1|-|-
CASSPGPWGNEQFF
TGTGCCAGCAGCCCGGGACCCTGGGGTAATGAGCAGTTCTTC
>TRBJ2-5|TRBV10-3|-|many
CAISESSSAQETQYF
TGTGCCATCAGTGAGTCGTCTAGCGCGCAAGAGACCCAGTACTTC
>TRBJ1-2|TRBV6-1|TRBD1|many
CASSEGGFDRGLRDCYTF
TGTGCCAGCAGTGAAGGGGGATTTGACAGGGGGCTCCGTGATTGCTACACCTTC
>TRBJ2-5|TRBV19|-|many
CASSGGGQETQYF
TGTGCCAGTAGTGGAGGGGGCCAAGAGACCCAGTACTTC
>TRBJ2-3|TRBV5-1|TRBD2|many
CASSSRIAGRTDTQYF
TGCGCCAGCAGTTCCCGAATAGCGGGTCGCACAGATACGCAGTATTTT
>TRBJ2-7|TRBV27|-|many
CASSLSFPGSSYEQYF
TGTGCCAGCAGTTTATCCTTTCCCGGGAGCTCCTACGAGCAGTACTTC
>TRBJ1-1|TRBV14|-|many
CASSQVRGAEVNTEAFF
TGTGCCAGCAGCCAAGTGAGAGGGGCTGAAGTGAACACTGAAGCTTTCTTT
>TRBJ2-7|TRBV27|-|-
CASSLYRESYEQYF
TGTGCCAGCAGTTTATATCGGGAGTCCTACGAGCAGTACTTC
>TRBJ2-3|TRBV29-1|TRBD2|many
CSVVFREGPDTQYF
TGCAGCGTTGTATTTCGGGAGGGCCCAGATACGCAGTATTTT
>TRBJ2-2|TRBV7-9|-|many
CASSLPYRGAGADTGELFF
TGTGCCAGCAGCTTACCATATCGAGGAGCCGGGGCGGACACCGGGGAGCTGTTTTTT
>TRBJ1-4|TRBV24-1|-|-
CATRLGTSEKLFF
TGTGCCACCCGTCTGGGGACGTCAGAAAAACTGTTTTTT